The following is a T cell receptor beta chain sequence with its context. The sample comes from a study of cytomegalovirus exposure and HLA in healthy donors. On the study more broadly: Earlier findings included 100 million to 130 million unique TCR beta sequences obtained from roughly 200 million T cells.

The germline V and J ends were trimmed by 6 bases and 8 bases, with 19 bases remaining between them. The CDR3 loop spans 15 amino acids. Germline V lookup: CDR1 MNHEY, CDR2 SVGAGI. Vbeta (60) and Jbeta (13) primers were used in the PCR. Sequencing used immunoSEQ multiplex PCR; TCRdb keeps in-frame clones, though not all of them. The profile shows around 120,000 clones, about 68% of them singletons. This chain connects TRBV6-5 to TRBJ1-4; D possibly corresponds to TRBD1 (5 bases). The material sequenced was PBMCs. The source of this sequence is a middle-aged woman in good health and CMV-seropositive. For the CDR3, the DNA is TGTGCCAGCAGCTCCGCTCTTGAGGGGAGGGAAAAACTGTTTTTT. This codes for CASSSALEGREKLFF.